What follows are 13 T cell receptor beta chains derived from one specimen sequenced in a study of T cells in Graves' hyperthyroidism and ophthalmopathy. It was RNA transcripts that yielded the amplified TCR beta CDR3 regions. The primer set for the first-round RT-PCR of the TCR CDR3 was HTBI. MiXCR, run by TCRdb on the multiplex PCR reads, gives a single entry per CDR3 protein. The table includes roughly 380,000 distinct CDR3 sequences, more than 11% detected once. Sample: blood. The source of these receptors is a woman aged 55-69 years with Graves' hyperthyroidism.

In this sample, this clonotype turned up a few times. The V gene is TRBV6-5, the J gene TRBJ2-7; no reliable D call. Trimming removed 2 bases from V and 0 bases from J, with 11 bases in between. Germline V gene data show CDR1 as MNHEY and CDR2 as SVGAGI. The CDR3 sequence is 15 residues long. CDR3 DNA: TGTGCCAGCAGTTACCGGACCATGAGCTCCTACGAGCAGTACTTC. This encodes CASSYRTMSSYEQYF.

This clonotype was observed at least ten times. This chain uses TRBV24-1 with TRBJ1-2; D gene uncertain. Germline assignment: CDR1 KGHDR and CDR2 SFDVKD. The CDR3 sequence is 12 residues long. The V gene lost 9 bases and the J gene lost 7 bases, with 14 bases spanning the gap. CDR3 amino acids: CATSARASGYTF. The CDR3, as DNA: TGTGCCACCTCTGCCCGGGCGAGTGGCTACACCTTC.

This clonotype was observed many times. The rearrangement links TRBV2 to TRBJ1-5, with 7 bases aligning to TRBD1. Germline V gene data show CDR1 as SNHLY and CDR2 as FYNNEI. Trimming at V came to 6 bases and at J to 7 bases, leaving 6 bases not matched to a gene. CDR3 length: 13 amino acids. The CDR3 is CASRSDRDQPQHF. Here the CDR3 DNA reads TGTGCCAGCAGAAGCGACAGGGACCAGCCCCAGCATTTT.

This clonotype was counted only a few times. V and J are TRBV13 and TRBJ2-3; 9 bases line up with TRBD2. In germline, CDR1 is PRHDT, CDR2 FYEKMQ (reference sequence). The CDR3 length is 17 residues. The V gene end was trimmed by 5 bases and the J gene end by 0 bases; junction bases not matched to a gene: 9. CDR3 DNA: TGTGCCAGCAGCAATACTCTAGCGGGAACTAGCACAGATACGCAGTATTTT. This encodes CASSNTLAGTSTDTQYF. Full variable domain (rest looked up from reference TRBV13 and TRBJ2-3): AAGVIQSPRHLIKEKRETATLKCYPIPRHDTVYWYQQGPGQDPQFLISFYEKMQSDKGSIPDRFSAQQFSDYHSELNMSSLELGDSALYFCASSNTLAGTSTDTQYFGPGTRLTVL.

The rearrangement links TRBV5-1 to TRBJ2-2; 7 nucleotides agree with TRBD2. Looked up from germline, CDR1 is SGHRS and CDR2 is YFSETQ. Trimming cost V 3 bases and J 0 bases; bases outside gene matches: 5. The CDR3 length is 16 residues. The CDR3 region is CASSWTRVANTGELFF. The DNA for the CDR3 is TGCGCCAGCAGCTGGACTAGGGTCGCGAACACCGGGGAGCTGTTTTTT.

CDR3 region: CASSSRTGRGTQYF. The CDR3 DNA is TGTGCCAGCAGCTCCCGGACAGGGAGGGGTACGCAGTATTTT. The J gene is TRBJ2-3, the V gene TRBV7-3, with D possibly being TRBD1 (8 bases). The V gene lost 4 bases and the J gene lost 8 bases, with 16 bases spanning the gap. Germline V CDR1 and CDR2: SGHTA, FQGTGA. The CDR3 is 14 residues long. Drawing the rest from reference TRBV7-3 and TRBJ2-3, the complete variable domain is GAGVSQTPSNKVTEKGKYVELRCDPISGHTALYWYRQSLGQGPEFLIYFQGTGAADDSGLPNDRFFAVRPEGSVSTLKIQRTERGDSAVYLCASSSRTGRGTQYFGPGTRLTVL.

This clonotype appeared many times. The V gene is TRBV28, the J gene TRBJ2-1; D is unclear. This CDR3 is built from 16 residues. The germline V gene encodes CDR1 MDHEN and CDR2 SYDVKM. V lost 4 bases, J lost 0 bases, and 13 bases lay in between. The CDR3: CASSSYAASSYNEQFF. CDR3 coding DNA: TGTGCCAGCAGTTCGTATGCGGCTAGCTCCTACAATGAGCAGTTCTTC.

This clonotype has a count of ten or more. The V gene is TRBV10-3, the J gene TRBJ2-3; 8 nucleotides align to TRBD2. There are 17 residues in the CDR3. CDR1 and CDR2 from the germline V gene are ENHRY and SYGVKD. V dropped 0 bases and J dropped 4; count of bases not matched to a gene: 9. CDR3 in DNA: TGTGCCATCAGTGAGTCGAAAACGGGAGGGCCGTCAGATACGCAGTATTTT. It specifies CAISESKTGGPSDTQYF.

This clonotype occurred many times. The CDR3 DNA reads as TGTGCCAGCAGCCTTTTGGGGGGGGCCACTGAAGCTTTCTTT. Its protein product is CASSLLGGATEAFF. This chain connects TRBV27 to TRBJ1-1; TRBD1 might be the D (6 bases). Trimming shortened V by 6 bases and J by 4 bases, and 15 bases separated the two germline ends. CDR3 size: 14 residues. Germline values: CDR1 MNHEY, CDR2 SMNVEV (reference sequence).

This clonotype showed up just a few times. This chain uses TRBV29-1 with TRBJ1-5; D remains unclear. The CDR3 has 13 amino acids. Germline V gene lookup returns CDR1 SQVTM and CDR2 ANQGSEA. The CDR3 DNA is TGCAGTGCCACGTGGGGATTTGATCAGCCCCAGCATTTT. Translating gives CSATWGFDQPQHF.

This clonotype appeared many times. This chain links TRBV20-1 with TRBJ2-7; 14 nucleotides match TRBD2. The V gene end was trimmed by 3 bases and the J gene end by 4 bases; junction bases not matched to a gene: 8. The CDR3 is 16 amino acids. Germline CDR1 DFQATT, CDR2 SNEGSKA (reference sequence). This chain's CDR3 is CSARTSGRADSYEQYF. The CDR3 nucleotides are TGCAGTGCTAGGACTAGCGGGAGGGCCGATTCATACGAGCAGTACTTC.

This clonotype was seen a handful of times. CDR3 residues: CASSLVPGRHNEQFF. The CDR3, as DNA: TGCGCCAGCAGCTTGGTCCCAGGGAGGCACAATGAGCAGTTCTTC. This chain uses TRBV5-1 with TRBJ2-1; D perhaps matches TRBD2 (6 bases). V shed 0 bases and J shed 5 bases, with 12 bases lying between them. CDR3 length equals 15 residues. Germline V gene lookup returns CDR1 SGHRS and CDR2 YFSETQ.

This clonotype was seen ten or more times. The genes are TRBV6-1 and TRBJ1-2; D gene uncertain. The CDR3 loop spans 12 amino acids. CDR1 and CDR2 (germline): MNHNS, SASEGT. V was trimmed by 6 bases and J by 7 bases, leaving 12 bases between them. The CDR3 reads CASRDVDGGYTF. The CDR3 nucleotides are TGTGCCAGCAGAGACGTGGACGGTGGCTACACCTTC.